The T cell receptor (beta chain) described here comes from a study of cytomegalovirus exposure and HLA in healthy donors. Study-wide findings and caveats: Reported findings show TCR beta sequences accurately forecast HLA-A and HLA-B alleles in most subjects. Later analysis found that TCR beta chains associated with HLA were more clonally expanded than other, equally common chains. Highly shared sequence variants in one cluster were likely a sequencing artifact.

PCR employed 60 Vbeta and 13 Jbeta primers. Clones were read by immunoSEQ multiplex PCR, and TCRdb kept only the in-frame ones, dropping some. The sample lists 130,000 to 150,000 clones, roughly 75% occurring once. Points on this clone: Its antigen remains unidentified.

CDR1 is SGHRS and CDR2 is YFSETQ in the germline V gene. J lost 5 bases, V lost 4 bases, and 12 bases had no gene match. The CDR3 loop spans 18 amino acids. Sequenced material: PBMCs. The clonotype originates from a female donor in good health and CMV-seronegative. The chain couples TRBV5-1 to TRBJ2-2; 12 positions match TRBD2. CDR3 bases: TGCGCCAGCAGCCTACCGGCTAGCGGGGGGGCTAGAACCGGGGAGCTGTTTTTT. As protein: CASSLPASGGARTGELFF.